This TCR beta chain was found in a study of shared T cell receptors in the human thymus. Produced via immunoSEQ multiplex PCR; TCRdb's table is partial and in-frame only. The repertoire has over 650,000 clones, over 75% of them found once; the top ten carry 0.0094%. The CDR3 consists of 13 residues. Between the trimmed V and J ends, which lost 5 bases and 10 bases, there was a span of 15 bases. Germline V CDR1 and CDR2: SGHNT, YENEEA. These data are also associated with another study on human thymus T cells. According to that study: In corrective heart surgery, resections were taken, and these provided the thymus tissue. Related reports documented highly overlapping thymic repertoires among unrelated individuals.

This TCR was sampled from a boy younger than two with a congenital heart defect. This chain connects TRBV11-3 to TRBJ2-1; perhaps TRBD1 as D (7 bases). The sequenced sample consisted of thymocytes. Here the CDR3 DNA reads TGTGCCAGCAGCCATAACAGGGGAGGAGAGCAGTTCTTC. Protein sequence: CASSHNRGGEQFF. Supplemented by reference TRBV11-3 and TRBJ2-1, the full variable domain reads EAGVVQSPRYKIIEKKQPVAFWCNPISGHNTLYWYLQNLGQGPELLIRYENEEAVDDSQLPKDRFSAERLKGVDSTLKIQPAELGDSAVYLCASSHNRGGEQFFGPGTRLTVL.